This paragraph covers one T cell receptor beta chain sequence. Treatment here: oral pan-JAK inhibitor, 5-10 mg twice daily. Extraction and reverse transcription of RNA yielded cDNA as the sequencing template. Clones were sequenced by immunoSEQ multiplex PCR, and TCRdb holds only the in-frame ones, with some missing. The sample records more than 95,000 clones, less than 75% being singletons. This entry comes from a study of CD8+ T cells in alopecia areata. This CDR3 is 13 amino acids long. Germline V lookup: CDR1 SNHLY, CDR2 FYNNEI. The receptor's source is a human donor with alopecia areata. The chain recombines TRBV2 with TRBJ1-1; D gene unclear. Sequenced here: CD8+ T cells sorted from blood, sampled at week 4, from a patient treated with tofacitinib. The CDR3 nucleotides read TGTGTCACCCTGGACGGGATGAACACTGAAGCTTTCTTT. It translates to CVTLDGMNTEAFF.